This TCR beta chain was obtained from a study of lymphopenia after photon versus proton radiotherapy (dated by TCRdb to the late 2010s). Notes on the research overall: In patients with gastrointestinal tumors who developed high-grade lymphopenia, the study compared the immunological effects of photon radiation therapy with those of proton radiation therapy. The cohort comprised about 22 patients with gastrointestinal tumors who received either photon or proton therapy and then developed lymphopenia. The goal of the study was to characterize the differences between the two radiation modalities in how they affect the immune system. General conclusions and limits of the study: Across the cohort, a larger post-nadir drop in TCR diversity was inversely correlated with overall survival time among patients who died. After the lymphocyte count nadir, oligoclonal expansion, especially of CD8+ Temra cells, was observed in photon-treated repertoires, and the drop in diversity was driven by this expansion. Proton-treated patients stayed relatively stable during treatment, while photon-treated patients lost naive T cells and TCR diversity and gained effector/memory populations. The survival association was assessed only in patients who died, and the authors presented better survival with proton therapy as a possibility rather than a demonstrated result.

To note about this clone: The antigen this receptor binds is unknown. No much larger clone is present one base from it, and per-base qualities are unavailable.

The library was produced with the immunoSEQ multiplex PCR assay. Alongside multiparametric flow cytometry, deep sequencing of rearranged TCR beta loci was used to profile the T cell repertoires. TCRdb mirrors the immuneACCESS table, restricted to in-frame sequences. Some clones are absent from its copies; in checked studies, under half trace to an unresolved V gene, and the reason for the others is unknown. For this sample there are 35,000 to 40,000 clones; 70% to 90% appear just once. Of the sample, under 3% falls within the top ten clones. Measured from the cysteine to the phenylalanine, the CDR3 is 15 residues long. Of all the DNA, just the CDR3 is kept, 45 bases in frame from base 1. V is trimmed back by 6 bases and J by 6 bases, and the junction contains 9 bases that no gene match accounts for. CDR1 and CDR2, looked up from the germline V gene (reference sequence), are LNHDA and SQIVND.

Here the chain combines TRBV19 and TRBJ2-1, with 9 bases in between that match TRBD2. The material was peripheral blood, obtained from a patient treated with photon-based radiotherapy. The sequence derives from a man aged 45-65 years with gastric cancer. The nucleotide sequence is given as TGTGCCAGTAGGATGGCGGGAGGGCCCGGCAATGAGCAGTTCTTC. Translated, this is CASRMAGGPGNEQFF.